These T cell receptor beta chains were read from a single sample in a study of Graves' ophthalmopathy and Graves' hyperthyroidism. One entry per CDR3 protein, called by TCRdb with MiXCR from the multiplex PCR reads. The sample yields approximately 160,000 distinct CDR3 sequences, roughly two fifths seen once. Sequencing was done on a sample of peripheral blood. These receptors were obtained from a man aged 25 to 40 with Graves' ophthalmopathy. CDR3s include the opening cysteine and the closing phenylalanine or tryptophan. The D gene is left open where the match is weak. Only some rows state a clone size, as once, few, many or a class for expanded clones.

clone_size d_call j_call v_call cdr3_aa cdr3_nt
. TRBD1 TRBJ1-1 TRBV11-1 CASSPGTGAWVNTEAFF TGTGCCAGCAGCCCAGGGACAGGGGCTTGGGTGAACACTGAAGCTTTCTTT
. . TRBJ1-1 TRBV7-9 CASSLIRGRNTEAFF TGTGCCAGCAGCTTAATACGGGGGCGAAACACTGAAGCTTTCTTT
many . TRBJ2-7 TRBV30 CAWRGALLNEQYF TGTGCCTGGAGAGGGGCCCTACTGAACGAGCAGTACTTC
many . TRBJ1-2 TRBV28 CASSFSQNYGYTF TGTGCCAGCAGTTTTAGCCAAAACTATGGCTACACCTTC
many . TRBJ1-1 TRBV19 CASSTETAMNTEAFF TGTGCCAGTAGTACTGAGACAGCCATGAACACTGAAGCTTTCTTT
once . TRBJ1-2 TRBV7-2 CASSTTSGTHYGYTF TGTGCCAGCAGTACGACTTCCGGGACCCATTATGGCTACACCTTC
. . TRBJ1-5 TRBV6-1 CASSSGVRTGNQPQHF TGTGCCAGCAGCTCAGGGGTCCGGACGGGCAATCAGCCCCAGCATTTT
. TRBD1 TRBJ1-1 TRBV19 CASSPRQGDTEAFF TGTGCCAGTAGTCCACGACAGGGGGACACTGAAGCTTTCTTT
many . TRBJ2-5 TRBV7-2 CASSEDYQETQYF TGTGCCAGCAGCGAGGACTACCAAGAGACCCAGTACTTC
once TRBD1 TRBJ2-5 TRBV25-1 CASSGTETVQETQYF TGTGCCAGTTCCGGGACAGAGACCGTCCAAGAGACCCAGTACTTC
. . TRBJ1-2 TRBV15 CATSRDAGDTYYGYTF TGTGCCACCAGCAGAGATGCGGGGGACACCTACTATGGCTACACCTTC
many TRBD2 TRBJ2-7 TRBV20-1 CSALPGTSGIQYF TGCAGTGCCCTACCCGGGACTAGCGGGATCCAGTACTTC
. TRBD1 TRBJ1-2 TRBV6-1 CASSTRDRGANYGYTF TGTGCCAGCAGCACCCGGGACAGGGGAGCTAACTATGGCTACACCTTC
once TRBD2 TRBJ2-7 TRBV6-1 CASSRGGLAGRSEQYF TGTGCCAGCAGCCGCGGGGGACTAGCGGGAAGATCCGAGCAGTACTTC
once . TRBJ2-7 TRBV7-2 CASSLSVASSYEQYF TGTGCCAGCAGCTTATCCGTAGCGAGCTCCTACGAGCAGTACTTC
. . TRBJ1-5 TRBV7-6 CASSLARGADNQPQHF TGTGCCAGCAGCTTAGCCCGGGGGGCGGACAATCAGCCCCAGCATTTT
many . TRBJ1-2 TRBV6-2/TRBV6-3 CASRPGRGFAYGYTF TGTGCCAGCAGGCCCGGGCGAGGGTTCGCCTATGGCTACACCTTC
many TRBD2 TRBJ2-7 TRBV13 CASSLSGIFPYEQYF TGTGCCAGCAGTTTAAGCGGGATCTTCCCCTACGAGCAGTACTTC
. . TRBJ1-1 TRBV15 CATSRDRAGREAFF TGTGCCACCAGCAGAGATCGCGCAGGACGGGAAGCTTTCTTT
. . TRBJ2-7 TRBV15 CATSRGLAYEQYF TGTGCCACCAGCAGGGGACTTGCCTACGAGCAGTACTTC
. . TRBJ1-6 TRBV6-1 CASSSLGRLSSNSPLHF TGTGCCAGCAGCTCCCTGGGACGTTTATCTTCTAATTCACCCCTCCACTTT
few TRBD2 TRBJ2-7 TRBV12-3/TRBV12-4 CASSSRLAGTYEQYF TGTGCCAGCAGTTCGAGACTAGCGGGAACCTACGAGCAGTACTTC
many TRBD2 TRBJ2-7 TRBV24-1 CATSDGGTSGRREQYF TGTGCCACCAGTGATGGCGGGACTAGCGGGAGGCGGGAGCAGTACTTC
. . TRBJ2-5 TRBV27 CASSFYQSQETQYF TGTGCCAGCAGTTTTTATCAGAGCCAAGAGACCCAGTACTTC